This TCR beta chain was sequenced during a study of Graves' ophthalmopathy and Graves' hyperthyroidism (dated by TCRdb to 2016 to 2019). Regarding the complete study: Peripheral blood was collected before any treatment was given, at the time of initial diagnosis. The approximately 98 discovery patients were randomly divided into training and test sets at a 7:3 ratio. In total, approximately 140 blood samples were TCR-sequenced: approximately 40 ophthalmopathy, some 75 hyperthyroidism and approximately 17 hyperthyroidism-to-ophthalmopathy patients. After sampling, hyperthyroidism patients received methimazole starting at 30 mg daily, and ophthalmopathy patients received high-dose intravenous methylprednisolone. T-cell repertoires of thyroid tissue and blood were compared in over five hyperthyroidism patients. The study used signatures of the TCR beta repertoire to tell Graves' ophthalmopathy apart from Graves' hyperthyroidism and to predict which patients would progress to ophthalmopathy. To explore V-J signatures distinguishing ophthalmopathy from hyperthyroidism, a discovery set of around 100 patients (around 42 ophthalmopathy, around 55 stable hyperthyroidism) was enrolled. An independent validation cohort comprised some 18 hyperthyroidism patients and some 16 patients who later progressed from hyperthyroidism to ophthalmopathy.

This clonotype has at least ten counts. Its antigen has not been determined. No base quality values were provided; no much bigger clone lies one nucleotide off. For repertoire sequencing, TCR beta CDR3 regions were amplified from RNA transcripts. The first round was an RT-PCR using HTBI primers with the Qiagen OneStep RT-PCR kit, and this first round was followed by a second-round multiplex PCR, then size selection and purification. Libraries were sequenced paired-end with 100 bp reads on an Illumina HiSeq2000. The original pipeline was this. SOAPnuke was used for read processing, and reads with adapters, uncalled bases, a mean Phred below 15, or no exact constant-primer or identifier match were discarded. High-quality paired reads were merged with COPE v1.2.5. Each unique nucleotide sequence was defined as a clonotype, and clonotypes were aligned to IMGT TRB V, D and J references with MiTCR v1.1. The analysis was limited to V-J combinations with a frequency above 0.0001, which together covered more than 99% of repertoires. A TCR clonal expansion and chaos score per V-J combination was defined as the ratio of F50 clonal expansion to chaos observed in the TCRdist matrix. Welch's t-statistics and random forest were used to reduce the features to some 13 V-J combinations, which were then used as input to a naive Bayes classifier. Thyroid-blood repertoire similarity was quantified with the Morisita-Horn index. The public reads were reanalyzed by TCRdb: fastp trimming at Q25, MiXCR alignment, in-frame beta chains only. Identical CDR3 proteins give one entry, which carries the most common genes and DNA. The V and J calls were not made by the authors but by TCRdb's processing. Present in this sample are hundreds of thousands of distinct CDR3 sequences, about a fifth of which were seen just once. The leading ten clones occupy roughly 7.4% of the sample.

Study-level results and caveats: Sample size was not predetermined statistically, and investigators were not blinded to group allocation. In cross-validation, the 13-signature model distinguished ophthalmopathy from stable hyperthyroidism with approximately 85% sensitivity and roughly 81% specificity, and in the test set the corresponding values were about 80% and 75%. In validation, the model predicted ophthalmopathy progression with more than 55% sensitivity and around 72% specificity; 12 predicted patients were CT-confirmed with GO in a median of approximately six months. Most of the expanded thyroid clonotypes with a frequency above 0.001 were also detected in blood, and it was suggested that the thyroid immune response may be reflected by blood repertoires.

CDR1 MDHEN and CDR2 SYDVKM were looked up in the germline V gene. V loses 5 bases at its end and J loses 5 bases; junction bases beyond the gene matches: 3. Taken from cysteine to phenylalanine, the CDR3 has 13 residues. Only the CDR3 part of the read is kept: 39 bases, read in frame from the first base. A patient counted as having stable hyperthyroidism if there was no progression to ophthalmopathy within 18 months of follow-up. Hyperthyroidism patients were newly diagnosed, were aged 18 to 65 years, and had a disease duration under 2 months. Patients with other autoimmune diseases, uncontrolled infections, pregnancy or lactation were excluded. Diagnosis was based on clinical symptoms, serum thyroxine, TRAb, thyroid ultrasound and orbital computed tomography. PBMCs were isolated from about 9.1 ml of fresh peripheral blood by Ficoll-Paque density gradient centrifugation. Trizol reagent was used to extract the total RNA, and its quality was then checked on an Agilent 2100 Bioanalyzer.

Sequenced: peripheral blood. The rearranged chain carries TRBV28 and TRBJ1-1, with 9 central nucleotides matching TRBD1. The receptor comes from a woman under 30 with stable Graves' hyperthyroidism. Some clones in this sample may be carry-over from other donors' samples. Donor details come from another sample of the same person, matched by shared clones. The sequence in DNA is TGTGCCAGCAGTCGGACAGGGGCTACTGAAGCTTTCTTT. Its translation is CASSRTGATEAFF.